The present T cell receptor (beta chain) was sequenced within a study of CD8+CD57+ T cells in acquired aplastic anemia. Study summary: Each DNA sample taken from sorted CD4+ and CD8+ cells came to about 3 ug on average. Healthy donors had, on average, approximately 9.9 million reads for their CD4+ cells.

V lost 2 bases and J lost 0, with 8 bases in between. Germline lookup yields CDR1 SGHTA and CDR2 FQGTGA. The CDR3 sequence is 14 residues long. A remark on this clonotype: Its cognate antigen is unknown.

General study results and limits: Patients and controls were found to share more than 25 CD8+ CDR3 sequences. The study found no significant CD8+ Simpson's diversity difference between patients and controls.

Genomic DNA, the template, was used for profiling of the TCR beta VDJ and CDR3. TCRdb ran MiXCR on the reads and lists one entry per CDR3 protein. Of around 190,000 distinct CDR3 sequences in the sample, roughly 57% were seen once. This receptor was obtained from a human donor in good health. The sample comprised sorted CD4+, CD8+, or CD8+CD57+ T cells (not recorded which) from PBMCs. The rearrangement uses TRBV7-3 and TRBJ2-7; weak D call: TRBD2 (6 bases). The CDR3 loop reads CASSLPGGSYEQYF. For the CDR3, the DNA is TGTGCCAGCAGCTTACCCGGGGGCTCCTACGAGCAGTACTTC.